This entry lists 16 T cell receptor beta chains sequenced from one sample in a study of T cell responses to AZD1222 COVID-19 vaccine. Method: immunoSEQ multiplex PCR; TCRdb's copy keeps in-frame clones and lacks some. The sample has 190,000 or so clones, roughly 90% seen once; the top ten hold around 3%. The sample in question was peripheral blood, obtained 28 days after the second AZD1222 dose. These receptors all come from an adult who received the AZD1222 COVID-19 vaccine.

This clone showed up just a few times. The gene calls are TRBV4-1 and TRBJ2-1; D call uncertain. CDR3 length: 15 amino acids. CDR1 and CDR2 from the germline V gene are MGHRA and YSYEKL. Trimming removed 0 bases at V and 3 bases at J, with 9 bases between. CDR3 in amino acids: CASSQDFGYYNEQFF. CDR3 sequence (DNA): TGCGCCAGCAGCCAAGATTTCGGATACTACAATGAGCAGTTCTTC.

The chain recombines TRBV9 with TRBJ1-1; TRBD1 aligns across 7 bases. In germline, CDR1 is SGDLS, CDR2 YYNGEE. This CDR3 comprises 13 residues. V shed 0 bases, J shed 5 bases, and the junction held 1 base outside the gene matches. Here the CDR3 DNA reads TGTGCCAGCAGCGTAGAACAGGGGACTGAAGCTTTCTTT. Protein sequence: CASSVEQGTEAFF.

This chain joins TRBV7-3 and TRBJ2-5, with a possible D match to TRBD1 (6 bases). The germline V gene has CDR1 SGHTA and CDR2 FQGTGA. V was cut by 5 bases and J by 1 base, with 11 bases left in between. The CDR3 is 14 residues long. The CDR3 DNA follows: TGTGCCAGCAGCCCAAGCAGGGGCCAAGAGACCCAGTACTTC. Encoded protein: CASSPSRGQETQYF.

V gene TRBV5-5 combines with J gene TRBJ1-4; D unclear. Germline lookup yields CDR1 SGHKS and CDR2 YYEKEE (reference sequence). The V gene lost 3 bases and the J gene lost 0 bases, with 9 bases spanning the gap. This CDR3 contains 15 residues. The CDR3 DNA is TGTGCCAGCAGCTCCAGGCCCGCAACTAATGAAAAACTGTTTTTT. The encoded protein is CASSSRPATNEKLFF.

This clone was counted once. The DNA for the CDR3 is TGTGCCAGCAGTTGGACTGACAATGAGCAGTTCTTC. It specifies CASSWTDNEQFF. V gene TRBV28 combines with J gene TRBJ2-1, with D tentatively TRBD2 (5 bases). The germline CDR1 and CDR2 sequences are MDHEN and SYDVKM. The CDR3 is 12 residues long. The germline V and J ends were trimmed by 4 bases and 5 bases, with 6 bases remaining between them.

This sequence joins TRBV3-1 (or the pseudogene TRBV3-2) and TRBJ2-7; perhaps TRBD2 as D (6 bases). The germline gives CDR1 LGHDT, CDR2 YNNKEL (reference sequence). This CDR3 is 14 amino acids long. V was cut by 0 bases and J by 6 bases, with 12 bases left in between. This chain's CDR3 is CASSQDPGASEQYF. The CDR3 DNA reads TGTGCCAGCAGCCAAGACCCGGGAGCAAGCGAGCAGTACTTC.

CDR3 region: CSVEDRYIPGDTQYF. As DNA, the CDR3 is TGCAGCGTTGAAGATCGGTACATCCCAGGGGATACGCAGTATTTT. This rearrangement joins TRBV29-1 to TRBJ2-3; D is perhaps TRBD1 (5 bases). Germline loops: CDR1 SQVTM, CDR2 ANQGSEA. The CDR3 consists of 15 residues. The V gene lost 0 bases and the J gene lost 6 bases, with 16 bases spanning the gap.

The chain uses TRBV11-2 and TRBJ2-6, with D hard to call. Germline-derived CDR1 and CDR2 are SGHAT and FQNNGV. V lost 3 bases and J lost 0, with 6 bases in between. The CDR3 contains 15 residues. The CDR3 DNA follows: TGTGCCAGCAGCTTCACATCCTCTGGGGCCAACGTCCTGACTTTC. Amino acid sequence: CASSFTSSGANVLTF. Drawing the rest from reference TRBV11-2 and TRBJ2-6, the complete variable domain is EAGVAQSPRYKIIEKRQSVAFWCNPISGHATLYWYQQILGQGPKLLIQFQNNGVVDDSQLPKDRFSAERLKGVDSTLKIQPAKLEDSAVYLCASSFTSSGANVLTFGAGSRLTVL.

The CDR3 reads CASRQGTGNTEAFF. The CDR3 DNA reads TGTGCCAGCAGGCAGGGGACAGGGAACACTGAAGCTTTCTTT. The chain carries TRBV3-1 (or the pseudogene TRBV3-2) and TRBJ1-1; 8 bases fit TRBD1. Trimming removed 6 bases from V and 1 base from J; junction bases left unmatched: 4. The CDR3 covers 14 residues. The V gene's germline CDR1 is LGHDT and CDR2 YNNKEL (reference sequence).

The chain joins TRBV7-9 to TRBJ1-2, with TRBD1 as a possible D gene (5 bases). Trimming left V 1 base short and J 5 bases short, with 17 bases between. The CDR3 is made up of 16 amino acids. CDR1 and CDR2 from the germline V gene are SEHNR and FQNEAQ (reference sequence). The CDR3, as DNA: TGTGCCAGCAGCTTAGTGTTGGTCAGGGTAATATATGGCTACACCTTC. As protein: CASSLVLVRVIYGYTF.

This clone occurred once. The chain carries TRBV7-2 and TRBJ1-2; unclear D gene. The CDR3 runs to 11 residues. Germline V CDR1 and CDR2: SGHTA, FQGNSA. V gave up 5 bases and J gave up 7 bases, with 8 bases separating them. The CDR3 DNA follows: TGTGCCAGCAGCCATCAGATTGGCTACACCTTC. Its translation: CASSHQIGYTF.

The chain carries TRBV16 and TRBJ2-1, with D unclear. The CDR3 covers 13 residues. Trimming left V 0 bases short and J 4 bases short, with 4 bases between. The germline V gene has CDR1 KGHSY and CDR2 FQNENV. For the CDR3, the DNA is TGTGCCAGCAGCCAATCGACGTACAATGAGCAGTTCTTC. It translates to CASSQSTYNEQFF.

This rearrangement joins TRBV18 to TRBJ2-1, with D hard to call. The CDR3 totals 11 residues. Germline loops: CDR1 KGHSH, CDR2 LQKENI. Deletions cut 6 bases from V and 9 bases from J, with 9 bases between. The CDR3 loop is CASSLSSEQFF. As DNA, the CDR3 is TGTGCCAGCTCTCTATCGAGTGAGCAGTTCTTC.

Here the CDR3 reads CATSGGGAYGYTF. The CDR3 DNA follows: TGTGCCACCAGCGGGGGGGGCGCCTATGGCTACACCTTC. The chain carries TRBV15 and TRBJ1-2, with D perhaps TRBD1 (6 bases). The CDR3 is made up of 13 amino acids. Germline assignment: CDR1 LNHNV and CDR2 YYDKDF (reference sequence). V lost 5 bases and J lost 4, with 11 bases in between.

This chain joins TRBV7-3 and TRBJ1-3, with D uncertain. Germline assignment: CDR1 SGHTA and CDR2 FQGTGA. The CDR3 is made up of 17 amino acids. Trimming shortened V by 1 base and J by 1 base, and 14 bases separated the two germline ends. The CDR3 sequence is CASSLMGGDASGNTIYF. The CDR3 region has the DNA TGTGCCAGCAGCTTAATGGGTGGGGATGCATCTGGAAACACCATATATTTT.

The CDR3 DNA follows: TGTGCCAGCAGCTTAACTAGAGACTGGAGTTACACATCCTACGAGCAGTACTTC. It specifies CASSLTRDWSYTSYEQYF. The chain carries TRBV7-9 and TRBJ2-7; D is perhaps TRBD2 (5 bases). CDR1 is SEHNR, CDR2 FQNEAQ, per germline (reference sequence). The CDR3 is 18 residues long. V was shortened by 2 bases and J by 1 base, with 21 bases between the two germline ends.